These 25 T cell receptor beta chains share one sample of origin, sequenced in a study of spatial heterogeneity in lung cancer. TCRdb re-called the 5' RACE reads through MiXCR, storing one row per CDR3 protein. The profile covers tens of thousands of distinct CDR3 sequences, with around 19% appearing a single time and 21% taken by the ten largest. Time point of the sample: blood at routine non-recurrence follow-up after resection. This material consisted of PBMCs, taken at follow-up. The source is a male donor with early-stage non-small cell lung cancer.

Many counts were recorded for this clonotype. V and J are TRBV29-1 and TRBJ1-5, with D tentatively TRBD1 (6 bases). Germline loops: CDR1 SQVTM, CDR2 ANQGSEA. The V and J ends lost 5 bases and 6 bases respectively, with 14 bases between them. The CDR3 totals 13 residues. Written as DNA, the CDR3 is TGCAGCGTTCTACAGGGAAGGGGTCAGCCCCAGCATTTT. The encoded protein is CSVLQGRGQPQHF. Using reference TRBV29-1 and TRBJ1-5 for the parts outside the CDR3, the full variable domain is SAVISQKPSRDICQRGTSLTIQCQVDSQVTMMFWYRQQPGQSLTLIATANQGSEATYESGFVIDKFPISRPNLTFSTLTVSNMSPEDSSIYLCSVLQGRGQPQHFGDGTRLSIL.

CDR3 nucleotides: TGTGCCATCTCGGGATCGGCAGGGGGCGCGGGAGAGACCCAGTACTTC. The encoded protein is CAISGSAGGAGETQYF. The V gene is TRBV10-3, the J gene TRBJ2-5, with 8 positions matching TRBD1. Trimming cost V 8 bases and J 4 bases; bases outside gene matches: 15. The CDR3 totals 16 residues. Germline values: CDR1 ENHRY, CDR2 SYGVKD.

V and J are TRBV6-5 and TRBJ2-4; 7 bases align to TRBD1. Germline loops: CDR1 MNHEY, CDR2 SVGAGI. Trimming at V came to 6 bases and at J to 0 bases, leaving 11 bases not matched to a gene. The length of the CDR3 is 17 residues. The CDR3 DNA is TGTGCCAGCAGCCTCACGGGACAGCCCCTAGCCAAAAACATTCAGTACTTC. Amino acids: CASSLTGQPLAKNIQYF.

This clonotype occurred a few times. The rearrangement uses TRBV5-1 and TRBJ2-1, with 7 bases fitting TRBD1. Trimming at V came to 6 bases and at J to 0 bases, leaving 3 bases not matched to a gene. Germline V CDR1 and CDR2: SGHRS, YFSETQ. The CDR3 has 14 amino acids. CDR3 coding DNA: TGCGCCAGCACCCGGGACAGCTCCTACAATGAGCAGTTCTTC. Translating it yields CASTRDSSYNEQFF.

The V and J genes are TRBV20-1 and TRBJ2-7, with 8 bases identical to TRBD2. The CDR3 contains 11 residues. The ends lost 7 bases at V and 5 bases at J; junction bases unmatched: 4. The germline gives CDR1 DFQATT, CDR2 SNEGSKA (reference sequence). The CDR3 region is CSVSGGDEQYV. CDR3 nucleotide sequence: TGCAGTGTATCCGGGGGGGACGAGCAGTACGTC.

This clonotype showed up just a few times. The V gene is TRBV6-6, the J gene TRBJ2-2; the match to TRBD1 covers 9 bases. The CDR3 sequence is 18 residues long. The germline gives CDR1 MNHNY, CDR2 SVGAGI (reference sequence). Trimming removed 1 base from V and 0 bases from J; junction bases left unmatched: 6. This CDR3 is CASSYFLGQGTNTGELFF. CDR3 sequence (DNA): TGTGCCAGCAGTTACTTCTTAGGACAGGGGACGAACACCGGGGAGCTGTTTTTT.

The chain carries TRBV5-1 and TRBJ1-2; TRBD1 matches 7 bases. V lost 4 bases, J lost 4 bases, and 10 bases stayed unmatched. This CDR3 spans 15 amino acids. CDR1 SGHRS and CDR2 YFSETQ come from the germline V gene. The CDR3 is CASSSVRDRAYGYTF. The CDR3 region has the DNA TGCGCCAGCAGCAGCGTCCGGGACAGAGCCTATGGCTACACCTTC.

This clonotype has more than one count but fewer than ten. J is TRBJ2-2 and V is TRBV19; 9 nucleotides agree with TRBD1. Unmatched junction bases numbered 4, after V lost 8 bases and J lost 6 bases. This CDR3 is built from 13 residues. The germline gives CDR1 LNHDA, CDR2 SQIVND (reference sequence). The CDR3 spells CASGTGNPGELFF. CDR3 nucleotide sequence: TGTGCCAGTGGGACAGGGAATCCCGGGGAGCTGTTTTTT.

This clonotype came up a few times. Here the CDR3 DNA reads TGTGCCAGCAGTTACTTTCTCCGGGACAGGCGAAGCAATCAGCCCCAGCATTTT. Translated, it gives CASSYFLRDRRSNQPQHF. V is TRBV6-6 and J is TRBJ1-5, with 8 bases aligning to TRBD1. Germline lookup yields CDR1 MNHNY and CDR2 SVGAGI (reference sequence). Trimming at V came to 1 base and at J to 1 base, leaving 9 bases not matched to a gene. This CDR3 contains 18 residues.

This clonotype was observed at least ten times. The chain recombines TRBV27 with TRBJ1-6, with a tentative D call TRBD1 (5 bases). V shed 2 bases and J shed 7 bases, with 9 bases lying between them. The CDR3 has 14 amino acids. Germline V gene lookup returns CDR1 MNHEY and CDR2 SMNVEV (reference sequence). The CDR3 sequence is CASSLRQSNSPLHF. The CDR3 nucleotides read TGTGCCAGCAGTTTAAGACAGTCAAATTCACCCCTCCACTTT.

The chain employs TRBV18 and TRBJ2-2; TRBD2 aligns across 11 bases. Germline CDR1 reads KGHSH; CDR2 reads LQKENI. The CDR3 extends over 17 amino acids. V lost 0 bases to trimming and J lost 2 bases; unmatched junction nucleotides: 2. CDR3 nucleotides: TGTGCCAGCTCACCACCGGGACTAGCGGTAAACACCGGGGAGCTGTTTTTT. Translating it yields CASSPPGLAVNTGELFF.

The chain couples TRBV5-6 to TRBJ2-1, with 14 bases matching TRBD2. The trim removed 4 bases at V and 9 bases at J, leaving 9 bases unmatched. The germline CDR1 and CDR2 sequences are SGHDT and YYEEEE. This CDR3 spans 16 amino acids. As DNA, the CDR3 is TGTGCCAGCAGCCTCCGGACTAGCGGGGGGACGGGTGAGCAGTTCTTC. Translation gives CASSLRTSGGTGEQFF.

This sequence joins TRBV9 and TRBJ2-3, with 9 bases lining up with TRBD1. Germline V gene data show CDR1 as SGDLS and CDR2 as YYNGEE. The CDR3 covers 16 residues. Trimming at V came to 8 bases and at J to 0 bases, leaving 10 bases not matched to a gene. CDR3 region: CASSGQGALSTDTQYF. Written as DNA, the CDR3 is TGTGCCAGTTCGGGACAGGGCGCATTAAGCACAGATACGCAGTATTTT.

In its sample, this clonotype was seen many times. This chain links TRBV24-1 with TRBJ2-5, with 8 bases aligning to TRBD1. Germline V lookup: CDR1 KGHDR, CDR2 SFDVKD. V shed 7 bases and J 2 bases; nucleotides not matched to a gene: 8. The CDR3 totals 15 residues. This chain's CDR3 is CATSAPGTGQETQYF. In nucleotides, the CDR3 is TGTGCCACCAGCGCCCCCGGGACAGGACAAGAGACCCAGTACTTC.

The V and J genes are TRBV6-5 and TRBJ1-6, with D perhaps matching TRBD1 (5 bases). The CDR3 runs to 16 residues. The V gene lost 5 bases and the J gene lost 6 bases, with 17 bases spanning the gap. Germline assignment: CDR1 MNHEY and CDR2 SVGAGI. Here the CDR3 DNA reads TGTGCCAGCAGTCAATACTCGCCAGGGTTTAATTCACCCCTCCACTTT. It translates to CASSQYSPGFNSPLHF.

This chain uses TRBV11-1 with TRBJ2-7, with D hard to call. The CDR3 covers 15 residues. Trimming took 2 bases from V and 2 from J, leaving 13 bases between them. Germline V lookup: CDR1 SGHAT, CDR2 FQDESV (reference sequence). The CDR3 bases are TGTGCCAGCAGCTTACAACCCGGAACAACCTACGAGCAGTACTTC. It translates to CASSLQPGTTYEQYF.

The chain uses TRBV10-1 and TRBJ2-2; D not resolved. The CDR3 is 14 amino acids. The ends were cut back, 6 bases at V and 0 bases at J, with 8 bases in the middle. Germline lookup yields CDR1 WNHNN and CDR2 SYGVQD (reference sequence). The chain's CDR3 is CASRATTNTGELFF. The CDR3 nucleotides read TGCGCCAGCAGGGCCACCACGAACACCGGGGAGCTGTTTTTT.

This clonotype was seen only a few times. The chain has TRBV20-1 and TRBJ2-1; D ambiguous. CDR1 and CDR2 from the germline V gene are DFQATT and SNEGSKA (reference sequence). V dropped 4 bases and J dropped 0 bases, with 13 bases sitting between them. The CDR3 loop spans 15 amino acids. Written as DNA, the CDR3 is TGCAGTGCTACGGAAACAGAAATCTCCTACAATGAGCAGTTCTTC. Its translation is CSATETEISYNEQFF.

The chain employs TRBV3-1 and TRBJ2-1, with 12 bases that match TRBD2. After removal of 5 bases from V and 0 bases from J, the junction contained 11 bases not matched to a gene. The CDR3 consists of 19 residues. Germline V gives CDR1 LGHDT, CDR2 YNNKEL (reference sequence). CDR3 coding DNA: TGTGCCAGCAGCAGAACTAGCGGGGGGTACCTAAGCTCCTACAATGAGCAGTTCTTC. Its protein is CASSRTSGGYLSSYNEQFF.

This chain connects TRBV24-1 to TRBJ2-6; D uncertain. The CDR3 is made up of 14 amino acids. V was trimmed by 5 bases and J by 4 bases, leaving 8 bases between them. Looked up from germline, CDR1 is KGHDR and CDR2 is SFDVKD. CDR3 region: CATSGARGANVLTF. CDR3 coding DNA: TGTGCCACCAGTGGGGCGAGAGGGGCCAACGTCCTGACTTTC.

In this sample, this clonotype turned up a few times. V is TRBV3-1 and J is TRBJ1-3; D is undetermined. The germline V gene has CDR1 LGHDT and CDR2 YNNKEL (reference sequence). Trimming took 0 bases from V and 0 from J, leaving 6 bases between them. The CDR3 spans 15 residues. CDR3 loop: CASSQDSTSGNTIYF. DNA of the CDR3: TGTGCCAGCAGCCAAGATTCTACCTCTGGAAACACCATATATTTT. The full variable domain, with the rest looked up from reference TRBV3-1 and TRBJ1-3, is DTAVSQTPKYLVTQMGNDKSIKCEQNLGHDTMYWYKQDSKKFLKIMFSYNNKELIINETVPNRFSPKSPDKAHLNLHINSLELGDSAVYFCASSQDSTSGNTIYFGEGSWLTVV.

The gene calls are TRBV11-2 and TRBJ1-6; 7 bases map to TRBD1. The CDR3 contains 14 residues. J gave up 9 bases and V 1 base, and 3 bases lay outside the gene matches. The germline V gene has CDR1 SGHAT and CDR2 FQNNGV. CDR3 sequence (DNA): TGTGCCAGCAGCTTAGGGCAGGGGGGTTCACCCCTCCACTTT. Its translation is CASSLGQGGSPLHF.

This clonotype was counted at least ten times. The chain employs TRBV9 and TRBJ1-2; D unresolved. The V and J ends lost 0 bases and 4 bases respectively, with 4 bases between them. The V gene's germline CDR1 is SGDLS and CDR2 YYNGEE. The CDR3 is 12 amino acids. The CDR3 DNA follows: TGTGCCAGCAGCGTAGATTCCTATGGCTACACCTTC. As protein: CASSVDSYGYTF.

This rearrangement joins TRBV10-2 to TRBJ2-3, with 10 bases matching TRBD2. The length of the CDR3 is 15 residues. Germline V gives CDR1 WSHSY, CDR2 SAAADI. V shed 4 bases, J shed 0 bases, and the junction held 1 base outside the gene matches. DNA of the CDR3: TGCGCCAGCAGTGCTAGCGGGGGAAGCACAGATACGCAGTATTTT. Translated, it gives CASSASGGSTDTQYF.

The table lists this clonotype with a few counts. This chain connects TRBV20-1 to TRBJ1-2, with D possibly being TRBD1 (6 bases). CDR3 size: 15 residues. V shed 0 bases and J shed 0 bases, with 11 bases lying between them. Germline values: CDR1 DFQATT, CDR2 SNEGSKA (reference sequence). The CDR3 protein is CSARDRGSANYGYTF. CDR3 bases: TGCAGTGCTAGAGACAGGGGATCGGCTAACTATGGCTACACCTTC.